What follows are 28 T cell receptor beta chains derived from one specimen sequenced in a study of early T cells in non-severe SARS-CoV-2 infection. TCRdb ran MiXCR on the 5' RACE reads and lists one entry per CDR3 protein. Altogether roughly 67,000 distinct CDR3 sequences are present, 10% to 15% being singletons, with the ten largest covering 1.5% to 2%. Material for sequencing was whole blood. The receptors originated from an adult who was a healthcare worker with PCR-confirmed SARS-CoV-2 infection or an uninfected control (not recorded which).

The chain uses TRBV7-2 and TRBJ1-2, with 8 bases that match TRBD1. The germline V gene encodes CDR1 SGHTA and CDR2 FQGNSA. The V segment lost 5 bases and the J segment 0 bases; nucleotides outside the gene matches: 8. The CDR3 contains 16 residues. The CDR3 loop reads CASSLLGTGANYGYTF. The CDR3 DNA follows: TGTGCCAGCAGCCTCTTGGGGACAGGAGCTAACTATGGCTACACCTTC.

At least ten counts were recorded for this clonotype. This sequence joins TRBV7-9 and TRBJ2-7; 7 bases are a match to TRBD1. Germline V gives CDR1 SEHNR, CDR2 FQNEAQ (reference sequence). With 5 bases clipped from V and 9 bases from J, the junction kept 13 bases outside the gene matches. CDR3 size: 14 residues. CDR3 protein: CASSPVLGPGGQYF. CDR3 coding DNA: TGTGCCAGCAGCCCGGTCTTGGGACCAGGGGGGCAGTACTTC.

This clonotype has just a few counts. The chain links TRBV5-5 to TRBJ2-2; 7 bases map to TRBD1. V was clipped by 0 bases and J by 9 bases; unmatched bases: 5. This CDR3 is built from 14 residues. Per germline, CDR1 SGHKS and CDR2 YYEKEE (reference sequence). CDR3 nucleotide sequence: TGTGCCAGCAGCTTGGCCTGGGACAGCAGGGAGCTGTTTTTT. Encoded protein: CASSLAWDSRELFF. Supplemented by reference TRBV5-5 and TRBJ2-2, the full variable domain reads DAGVTQSPTHLIKTRGQQVTLRCSPISGHKSVSWYQQVLGQGPQFIFQYYEKEERGRGNFPDRFSARQFPNYSSELNVNALLLGDSALYLCASSLAWDSRELFFGEGSRLTVL.

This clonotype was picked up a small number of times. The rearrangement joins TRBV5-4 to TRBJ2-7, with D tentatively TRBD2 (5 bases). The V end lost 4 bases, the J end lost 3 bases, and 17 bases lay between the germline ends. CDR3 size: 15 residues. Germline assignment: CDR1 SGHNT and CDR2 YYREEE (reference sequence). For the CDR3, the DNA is TGTGCCAGCAGCGAGGGATCGGGCACGCTCTACGAGCAGTACTTC. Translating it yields CASSEGSGTLYEQYF.

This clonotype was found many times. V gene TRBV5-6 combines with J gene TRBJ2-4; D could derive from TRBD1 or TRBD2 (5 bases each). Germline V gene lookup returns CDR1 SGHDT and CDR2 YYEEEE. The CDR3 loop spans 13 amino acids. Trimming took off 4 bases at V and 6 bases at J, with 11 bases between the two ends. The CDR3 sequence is CASSAGTGNIQYF. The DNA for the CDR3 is TGTGCCAGCAGCGCCGGGACGGGAAACATTCAGTACTTC.

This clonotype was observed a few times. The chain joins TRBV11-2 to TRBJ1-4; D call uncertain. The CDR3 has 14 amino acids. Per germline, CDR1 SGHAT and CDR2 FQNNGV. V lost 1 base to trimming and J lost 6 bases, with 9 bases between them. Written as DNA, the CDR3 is TGTGCCAGCAGCTTAGTTGACACGTATGAAAAACTGTTTTTT. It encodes CASSLVDTYEKLFF. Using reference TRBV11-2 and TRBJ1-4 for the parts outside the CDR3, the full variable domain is EAGVAQSPRYKIIEKRQSVAFWCNPISGHATLYWYQQILGQGPKLLIQFQNNGVVDDSQLPKDRFSAERLKGVDSTLKIQPAKLEDSAVYLCASSLVDTYEKLFFGSGTQLSVL.

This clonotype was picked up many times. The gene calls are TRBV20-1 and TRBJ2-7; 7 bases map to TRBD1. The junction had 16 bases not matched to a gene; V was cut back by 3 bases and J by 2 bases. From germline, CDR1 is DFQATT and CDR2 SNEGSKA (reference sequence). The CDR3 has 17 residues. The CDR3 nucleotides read TGCAGTGCTAGCCGGGACAAACCTTACAGGGGCCCCTACGAGCAGTACTTC. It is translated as CSASRDKPYRGPYEQYF.

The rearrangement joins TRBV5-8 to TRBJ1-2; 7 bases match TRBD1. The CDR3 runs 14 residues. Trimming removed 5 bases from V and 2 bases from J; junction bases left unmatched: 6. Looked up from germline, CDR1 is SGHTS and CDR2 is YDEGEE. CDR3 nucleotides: TGTGCCAGCAGAGGGGCAGGGGGGAACTATGGCTACACCTTC. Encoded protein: CASRGAGGNYGYTF.

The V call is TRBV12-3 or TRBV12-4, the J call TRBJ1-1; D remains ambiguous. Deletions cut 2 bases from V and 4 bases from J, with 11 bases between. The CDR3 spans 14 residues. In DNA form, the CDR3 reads TGTGCCAGCAGTTTATCCAGGAGGCGCACTGAAGCTTTCTTT. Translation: CASSLSRRRTEAFF.

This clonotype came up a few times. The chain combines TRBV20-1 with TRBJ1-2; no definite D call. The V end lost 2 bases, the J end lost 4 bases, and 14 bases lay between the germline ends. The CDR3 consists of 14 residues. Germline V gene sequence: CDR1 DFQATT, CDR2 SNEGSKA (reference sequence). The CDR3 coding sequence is TGCAGTGCTAGACCCCCCCTCGGATTCTATGGCTACACCTTC. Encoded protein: CSARPPLGFYGYTF.

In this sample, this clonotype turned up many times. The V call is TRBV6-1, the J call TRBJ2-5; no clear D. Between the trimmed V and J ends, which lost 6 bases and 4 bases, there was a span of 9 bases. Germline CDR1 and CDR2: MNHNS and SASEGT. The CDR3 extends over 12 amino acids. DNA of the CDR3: TGTGCCAGCAGCGGCCCCACAGAGACCCAGTACTTC. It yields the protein CASSGPTETQYF.

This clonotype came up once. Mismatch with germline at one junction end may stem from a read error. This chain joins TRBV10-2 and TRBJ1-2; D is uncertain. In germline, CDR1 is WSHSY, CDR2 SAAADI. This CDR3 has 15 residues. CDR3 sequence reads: CASHGPRRLNYGHTF. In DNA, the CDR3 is TGCGCCAGCCATGGGCCAAGAAGGCTAAACTATGGCCACACCTTC.

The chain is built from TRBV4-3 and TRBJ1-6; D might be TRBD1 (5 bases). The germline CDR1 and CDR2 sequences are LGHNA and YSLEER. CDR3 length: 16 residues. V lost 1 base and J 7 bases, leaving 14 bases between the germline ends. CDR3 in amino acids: CASSQAGEGANSPLHF. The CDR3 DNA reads TGCGCCAGCAGCCAAGCCGGGGAAGGGGCGAATTCACCCCTCCACTTT.

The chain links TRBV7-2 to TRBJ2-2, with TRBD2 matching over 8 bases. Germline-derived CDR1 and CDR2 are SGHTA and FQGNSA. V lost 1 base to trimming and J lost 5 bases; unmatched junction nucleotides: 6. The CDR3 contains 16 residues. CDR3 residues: CASSLGSAGATGELFF. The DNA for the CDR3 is TGTGCCAGCAGCTTAGGGTCAGCGGGGGCGACCGGGGAGCTGTTTTTT.

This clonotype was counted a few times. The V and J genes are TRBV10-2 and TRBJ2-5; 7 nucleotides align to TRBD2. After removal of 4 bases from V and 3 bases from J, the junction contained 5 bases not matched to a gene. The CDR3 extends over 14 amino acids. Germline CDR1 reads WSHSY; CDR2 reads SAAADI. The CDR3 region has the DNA TGCGCCAGCAGTGGGGAGGGACGAGAAGAGACCCAGTACTTC. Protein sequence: CASSGEGREETQYF.

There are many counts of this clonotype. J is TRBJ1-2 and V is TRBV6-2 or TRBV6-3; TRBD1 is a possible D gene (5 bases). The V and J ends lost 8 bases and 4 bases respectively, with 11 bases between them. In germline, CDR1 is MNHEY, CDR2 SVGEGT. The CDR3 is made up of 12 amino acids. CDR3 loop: CASSTAIYGYTF. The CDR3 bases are TGTGCCAGCTCGACAGCAATCTATGGCTACACCTTC.

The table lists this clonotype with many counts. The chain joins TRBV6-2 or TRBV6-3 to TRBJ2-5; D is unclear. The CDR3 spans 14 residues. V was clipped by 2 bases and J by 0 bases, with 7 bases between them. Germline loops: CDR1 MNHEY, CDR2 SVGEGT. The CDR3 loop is CASSYPRDQETQYF. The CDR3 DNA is TGTGCCAGCAGTTACCCCCGGGACCAAGAGACCCAGTACTTC.

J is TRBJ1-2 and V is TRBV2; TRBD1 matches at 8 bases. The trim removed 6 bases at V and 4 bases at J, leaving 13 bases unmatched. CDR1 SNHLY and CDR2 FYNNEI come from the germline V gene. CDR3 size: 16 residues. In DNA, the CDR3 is TGTGCCAGCAGCCTAGACCCGGGACAGGCTAGCTATGGCTACACCTTC. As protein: CASSLDPGQASYGYTF. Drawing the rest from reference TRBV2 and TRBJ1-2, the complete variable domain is EPEVTQTPSHQVTQMGQEVILRCVPISNHLYFYWYRQILGQKVEFLVSFYNNEISEKSEIFDDQFSVERPDGSNFTLKIRSTKLEDSAMYFCASSLDPGQASYGYTFGSGTRLTVV.

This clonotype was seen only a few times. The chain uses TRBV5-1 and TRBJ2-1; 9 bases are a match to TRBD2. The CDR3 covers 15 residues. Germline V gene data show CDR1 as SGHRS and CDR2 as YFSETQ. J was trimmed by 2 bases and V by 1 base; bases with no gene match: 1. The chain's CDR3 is CASSLLAGAYNEQFF. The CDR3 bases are TGCGCCAGCAGCTTGTTAGCGGGGGCCTACAATGAGCAGTTCTTC. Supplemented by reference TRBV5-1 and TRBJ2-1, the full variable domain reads KAGVTQTPRYLIKTRGQQVTLSCSPISGHRSVSWYQQTPGQGLQFLFEYFSETQRNKGNFPGRFSGRQFSNSRSEMNVSTLELGDSALYLCASSLLAGAYNEQFFGPGTRLTVL.

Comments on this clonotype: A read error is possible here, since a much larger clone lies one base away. CDR3 sequence: CASSQTRTRYEQYF. The DNA for the CDR3 is TGTGCCAGCAGTCAGACCAGGACTCGGTACGAGCAGTACTTC. The chain has TRBV6-5 and TRBJ2-7; D is possibly TRBD2 (5 bases). Germline V gives CDR1 MNHEY, CDR2 SVGAGI. Deletions cut 5 bases from V and 4 bases from J, with 15 bases between. The CDR3 runs to 14 residues.

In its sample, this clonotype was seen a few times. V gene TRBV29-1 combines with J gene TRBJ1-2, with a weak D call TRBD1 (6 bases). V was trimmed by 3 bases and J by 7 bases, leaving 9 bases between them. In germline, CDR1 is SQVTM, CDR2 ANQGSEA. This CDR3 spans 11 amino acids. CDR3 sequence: CSVEQGPGYTF. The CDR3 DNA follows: TGCAGCGTTGAGCAGGGGCCTGGCTACACCTTC.

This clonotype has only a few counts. The CDR3 is CASSLFGGTSTDTQYF. CDR3 DNA sequence: TGTGCCAGCAGTTTATTTGGGGGCACTAGCACAGATACGCAGTATTTT. The chain has TRBV28 and TRBJ2-3; D is perhaps TRBD1 (6 bases). Trimming shortened V by 1 base and J by 0 bases, and 11 bases separated the two germline ends. The CDR3 has 16 amino acids. Germline V gene data show CDR1 as MDHEN and CDR2 as SYDVKM.

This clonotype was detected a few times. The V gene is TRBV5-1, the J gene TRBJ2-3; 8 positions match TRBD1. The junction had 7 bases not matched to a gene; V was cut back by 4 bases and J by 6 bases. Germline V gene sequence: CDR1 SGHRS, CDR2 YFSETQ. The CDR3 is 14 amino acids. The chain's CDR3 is CASSKGTGGDTQYF. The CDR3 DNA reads TGCGCCAGCAGCAAAGGAACAGGGGGGGATACGCAGTATTTT.

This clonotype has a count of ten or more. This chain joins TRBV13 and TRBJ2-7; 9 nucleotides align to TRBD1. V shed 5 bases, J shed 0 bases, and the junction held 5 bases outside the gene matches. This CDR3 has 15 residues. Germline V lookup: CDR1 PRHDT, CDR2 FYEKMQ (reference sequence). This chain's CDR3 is CASSRTGGDSYEQYF. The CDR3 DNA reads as TGTGCCAGCAGCCGTACAGGGGGCGACTCCTACGAGCAGTACTTC.

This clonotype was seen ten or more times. The CDR3 reads CASSVPGGAPMYEQYF. Here the CDR3 DNA reads TGTGCCAGCAGTGTCCCGGGGGGGGCCCCGATGTATGAGCAGTACTTC. The V and J genes are TRBV28 and TRBJ2-7; TRBD2 agrees at 8 bases. The V gene's germline CDR1 is MDHEN and CDR2 SYDVKM. CDR3 length equals 16 residues. V lost 5 bases and J lost 7; bases outside the gene matches: 16.

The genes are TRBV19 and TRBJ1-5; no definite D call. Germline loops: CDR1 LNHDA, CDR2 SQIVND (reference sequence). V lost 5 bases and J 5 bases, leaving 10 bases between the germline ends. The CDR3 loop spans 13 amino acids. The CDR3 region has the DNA TGTGCCAGTAGTCGCGCAGCGTATCAGCCCCAGCATTTT. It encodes CASSRAAYQPQHF.

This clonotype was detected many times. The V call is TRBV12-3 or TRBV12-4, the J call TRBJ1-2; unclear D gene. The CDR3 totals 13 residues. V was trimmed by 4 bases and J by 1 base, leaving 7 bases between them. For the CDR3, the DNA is TGTGCCAGCAGTTCCACGGGTAACTATGGCTACACCTTC. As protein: CASSSTGNYGYTF.

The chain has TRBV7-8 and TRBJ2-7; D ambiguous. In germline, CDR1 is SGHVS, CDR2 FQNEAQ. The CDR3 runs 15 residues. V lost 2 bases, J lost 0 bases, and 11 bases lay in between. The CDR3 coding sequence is TGTGCCAGCAGCTTATTTTCAGGTAGCTCCTACGAGCAGTACTTC. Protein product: CASSLFSGSSYEQYF. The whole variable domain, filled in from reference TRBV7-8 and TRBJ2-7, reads GAGVSQSPRYKVAKRGQDVALRCDPISGHVSLFWYQQALGQGPEFLTYFQNEAQLDKSGLPSDRFFAERPEGSVSTLKIQRTQQEDSAVYLCASSLFSGSSYEQYFGPGTRLTVT.